The rows below give T cell receptor beta chains drawn from one sample of a study of blood T cells in healthy people across ages. TCRdb called the 5' RACE reads again in MiXCR, with one record for every CDR3 protein. This sample carries 1.5 million to 2 million distinct CDR3 sequences, just under 50% of them seen once, and the ten largest clones take around 2.1%. Sequencing was performed on blood. All receptors derive from a woman in her thirties or forties in good health. Both conserved end residues are part of each CDR3. A D gene is named only where the DNA matches it firmly.

v_call	j_call	d_call	cdr3_aa	cdr3_nt
TRBV5-1	TRBJ2-2	TRBD2	CASSLESAGGVTGELFF	TGCGCCAGCAGCTTGGAGTCAGCGGGAGGTGTCACCGGGGAGCTGTTTTTT
TRBV7-9	TRBJ1-4	TRBD1	CASSLGGGTEKLFF	TGTGCCAGCAGCTTAGGAGGGGGCACTGAAAAACTGTTTTTT
TRBV7-2	TRBJ2-7	.	CASSLRSGGPAEIYEQYF	TGTGCCAGCAGCCTCCGTAGTGGGGGGCCCGCCGAAATCTACGAGCAGTACTTC
TRBV4-2	TRBJ2-1	TRBD2	CASSHGWERGGGEQFF	TGTGCCAGCAGCCACGGTTGGGAGCGGGGCGGAGGGGAGCAGTTCTTC
TRBV29-1	TRBJ2-1	.	CGVGGGGSYNEQFF	TGCGGCGTTGGTGGGGGCGGCTCCTACAATGAGCAGTTCTTC
TRBV28	TRBJ1-4	TRBD1	CASSLIPVDRGNEKLFF	TGTGCCAGCAGTTTAATTCCCGTGGACAGGGGAAATGAAAAACTGTTTTTT
TRBV6-5	TRBJ1-1	.	CASSIGRVTEAFF	TGTGCCAGCAGCATCGGACGGGTCACTGAAGCTTTCTTT
TRBV4-3	TRBJ2-1	TRBD1	CASSQETGPTYNEQFF	TGCGCCAGCAGCCAGGAGACAGGGCCCACCTACAATGAGCAGTTCTTC
TRBV28	TRBJ1-2	TRBD1	CASHDPGQRNYGYTF	TGTGCCAGTCACGACCCGGGACAGAGAAACTATGGCTACACCTTC
TRBV28	TRBJ2-3	TRBD2	CASGAGGRDTQYF	TGTGCCAGCGGGGCGGGGGGTAGGGATACGCAGTATTTT
TRBV6-5	TRBJ2-1	.	CASSYRGTYNEQFF	TGTGCCAGCAGTTACAGGGGGACCTACAATGAGCAGTTCTTC
TRBV10-3	TRBJ2-2	.	CAISGLSTGELFF	TGTGCCATCAGTGGACTGTCCACCGGGGAGCTGTTTTTT
TRBV5-1	TRBJ2-5	TRBD1	CASSHTTTDRATQYF	TGCGCCAGCAGCCACACGACCACCGACAGGGCTACCCAGTACTTC
TRBV4-3	TRBJ2-4	TRBD2	CASSQTRGGKNIQYF	TGCGCCAGCAGCCAGACACGGGGGGGTAAAAACATTCAGTACTTC
TRBV10-3	TRBJ1-1	TRBD1	CAIRTGENTEAFF	TGTGCCATCAGGACAGGGGAGAACACTGAAGCTTTCTTT
TRBV6-6	TRBJ1-1	.	CASERRGTEAFF	TGTGCCAGCGAGCGAAGGGGAACTGAAGCTTTCTTT